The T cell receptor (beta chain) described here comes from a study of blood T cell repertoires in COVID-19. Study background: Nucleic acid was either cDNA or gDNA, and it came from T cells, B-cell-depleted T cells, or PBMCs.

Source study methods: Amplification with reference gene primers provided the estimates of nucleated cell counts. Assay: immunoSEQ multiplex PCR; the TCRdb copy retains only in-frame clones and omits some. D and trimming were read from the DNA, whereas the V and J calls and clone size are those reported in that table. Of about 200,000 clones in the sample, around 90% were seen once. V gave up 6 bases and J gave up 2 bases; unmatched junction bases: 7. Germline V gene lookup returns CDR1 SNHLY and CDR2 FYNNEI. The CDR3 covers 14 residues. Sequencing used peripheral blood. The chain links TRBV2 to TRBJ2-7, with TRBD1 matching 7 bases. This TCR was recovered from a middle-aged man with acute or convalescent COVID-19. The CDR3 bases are TGTGCCAGCAGCCCACAGGGGTCAGCCTACGAGCAGTACTTC. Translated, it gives CASSPQGSAYEQYF. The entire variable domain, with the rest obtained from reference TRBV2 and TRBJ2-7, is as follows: EPEVTQTPSHQVTQMGQEVILRCVPISNHLYFYWYRQILGQKVEFLVSFYNNEISEKSEIFDDQFSVERPDGSNFTLKIRSTKLEDSAMYFCASSPQGSAYEQYFGPGTRLTVT.